This T cell receptor (beta chain) appears in the sequencing data of a study of CD8+CD57+ T cells in acquired aplastic anemia. Study results and limitations: Sharing between patients and controls was observed for around 30 CD8+ CDR3 sequences.

This clonotype was seen at least ten times. The antigen is undetermined. The germline V gene has CDR1 DFQATT and CDR2 SNEGSKA (reference sequence). The CDR3 extends over 13 amino acids. The V and J ends lost 5 bases and 9 bases respectively, with 14 bases between them. It was patients with CD8+CD57+ cell expansion by flow cytometry who were chosen for sequencing. Prior therapy had not been administered to any patient at the time of blood sampling. Profiling of TCR beta VDJ combinations and CDR3 sequences used genomic DNA as template. TCRdb passed the reads through MiXCR, listing each CDR3 protein once. Of 400,000 to 600,000 distinct CDR3 sequences listed, around 30% are singletons.

The chain is built from TRBV20-1 and TRBJ1-6; D may be TRBD1 (5 bases). Sequences were obtained from sorted CD4+, CD8+, or CD8+CD57+ T cells (not recorded which) from PBMCs. The receptor was derived from a human donor with aplastic anemia. CDR3 DNA: TGCAGTGCTCACCGGGGGGGAGGTTCACCCCTCCACTTT. It encodes CSAHRGGGSPLHF.